Following are 31 T cell receptor beta chains from one sample sequenced in a study of blood T cell repertoires in COVID-19. Data came from immunoSEQ multiplex PCR; TCRdb stores just in-frame clones and leaves some out. The sample consists of more than 200,000 clones, around 88% of them appearing once. The sample consisted of peripheral blood. The receptor source for this set is a man older than 75 with acute or convalescent COVID-19.

This clone was detected once. V usage is TRBV6-2 or TRBV6-3 and J usage is TRBJ2-5; TRBD2 might be the D (6 bases). The CDR3 is 16 amino acids. Germline loops: CDR1 MNHEY, CDR2 SVGEGT. V shed 6 bases and J shed 5 bases, with 22 bases lying between them. The CDR3 DNA is TGTGCCAGCAGCCCTGAGGGGAGGACCTGGGAGGAGACCCAGTACTTC. Its protein is CASSPEGRTWEETQYF.

This chain joins TRBV11-2 and TRBJ2-3, with 9 bases lining up with TRBD2. The CDR3 is 15 amino acids. CDR1 and CDR2 (germline): SGHAT, FQNNGV. The junction had 6 bases not matched to a gene; V was cut back by 4 bases and J by 4 bases. CDR3 sequence: CASSYSGSGSDTQYF. The DNA for the CDR3 is TGTGCCAGCAGCTATAGCGGGAGCGGTTCAGATACGCAGTATTTT.

This chain links TRBV5-6 with TRBJ2-5, with a possible D match to TRBD2 (5 bases). The length of the CDR3 is 17 residues. CDR1 SGHDT and CDR2 YYEEEE come from the germline V gene. With 1 base removed from V and 1 base from J, the gap between germline ends came to 17 bases. For the CDR3, the DNA is TGTGCCAGCAGCTTGTTATCGGGGATTCTTACCCAAGAGACCCAGTACTTC. It encodes CASSLLSGILTQETQYF.

The chain employs TRBV21-1 and TRBJ2-7; TRBD2 was called by the table and not checked on the DNA. TRBV21-1 is marked as a pseudogene. The CDR3 consists of 16 residues. CDR3 nucleotide sequence: TGTGCCAGCAGCAAAGTCTGCGGGAGGGCATCCTACGAGCAGTACTTC. It translates to CASSKVCGRASYEQYF.

This clone was seen just once. The CDR3 reads CASSNGQQHQPQHF. DNA for the CDR3: TGTGCCAGCAGCAATGGACAGCAGCATCAGCCCCAGCATTTT. The chain recombines TRBV21-1 with TRBJ1-5; TRBD1, as called in the table, went unchecked against the DNA. TRBV21-1 constitutes a pseudogene. The CDR3 spans 14 residues.

Turning to this clone: Other DNA sequences in this sample translate to the same CDR3. The chain uses TRBV6-2 or TRBV6-3 and TRBJ1-1; D possibly corresponds to TRBD1 (6 bases). The CDR3 length is 15 residues. V lost 0 bases and J lost 4, with 12 bases in between. In germline, CDR1 is MNHEY, CDR2 SVGEGT. This CDR3 reads CASSYSLQGRTEAFF. The DNA of the CDR3 is TGTGCCAGCAGTTACTCCCTACAGGGACGCACTGAAGCTTTCTTT.

The J gene is TRBJ2-2, the V gene TRBV11-2, with a tentative D call TRBD1 (6 bases). The germline V gene encodes CDR1 SGHAT and CDR2 FQNNGV. Trimming took off 5 bases at V and 7 bases at J, with 17 bases between the two ends. The CDR3 is made up of 15 amino acids. The CDR3 loop is CASSVRQGGNGELFF. The DNA of the CDR3 is TGTGCCAGCAGCGTTCGACAAGGGGGTAACGGGGAGCTGTTTTTT.

The chain combines TRBV19 with TRBJ1-5; D might be TRBD1 (5 bases). Between the trimmed V and J ends, which lost 3 bases and 0 bases, there was a span of 9 bases. CDR1 LNHDA and CDR2 SQIVND come from the germline V gene (reference sequence). The CDR3 is 15 amino acids. The CDR3 DNA reads as TGTGCCAGTAGTATTGGACATCTTAGCAATCAGCCCCAGCATTTT. Translated: CASSIGHLSNQPQHF.

The CDR3 loop reads CASSEGQGDSPLHF. The CDR3 nucleotides are TGTGCCAGCAGTGAAGGGCAGGGTGACTCACCCCTCCACTTT. The chain uses TRBV2 and TRBJ1-6; possibly TRBD1 for D (5 bases). The V gene's germline CDR1 is SNHLY and CDR2 FYNNEI. The length of the CDR3 is 14 residues. The V end lost 1 base, the J end lost 10 bases, and 11 bases lay between the germline ends. Full variable domain (outside the CDR3, taken from reference TRBV2 and TRBJ1-6): EPEVTQTPSHQVTQMGQEVILRCVPISNHLYFYWYRQILGQKVEFLVSFYNNEISEKSEIFDDQFSVERPDGSNFTLKIRSTKLEDSAMYFCASSEGQGDSPLHFGNGTRLTVT.

This chain connects TRBV7-3 to TRBJ2-1; 7 nucleotides match TRBD2. The CDR3 has 16 amino acids. V dropped 0 bases and J dropped 10; count of bases not matched to a gene: 12. The V gene's germline CDR1 is SGHTA and CDR2 FQGTGA. The CDR3 loop reads CASSLTIPSGVEEQFF. The CDR3 bases are TGTGCCAGCAGCTTAACGATTCCTAGCGGAGTTGAGGAGCAGTTCTTC.

V gene TRBV3-1 (or the pseudogene TRBV3-2) combines with J gene TRBJ2-5, with 8 nucleotides matching TRBD2. V was clipped by 3 bases and J by 2 bases; unmatched bases: 5. Germline CDR1 is LGHDT and CDR2 is YNNKEL (reference sequence). This CDR3 has 15 amino acids. The CDR3 DNA is TGTGCCAGCAGCCAGTTCGGGGGGGGGCAAGAGACCCAGTACTTC. Encoded protein: CASSQFGGGQETQYF.

This chain joins TRBV7-9 and TRBJ2-3; D is unclear. Between the trimmed V and J ends, which lost 1 base and 2 bases, there was a span of 10 bases. The CDR3 runs to 15 residues. Germline assignment: CDR1 SEHNR and CDR2 FQNEAQ (reference sequence). The CDR3 sequence is CASSLGLLNTDTQYF. CDR3 sequence (DNA): TGTGCCAGCAGCTTAGGCTTACTGAACACAGATACGCAGTATTTT.

The rearrangement uses TRBV7-2 and TRBJ1-6, with TRBD1 identical over 8 bases. In germline, CDR1 is SGHTA, CDR2 FQGNSA. V shed 4 bases, J shed 6 bases, and the junction held 5 bases outside the gene matches. CDR3 size: 15 residues. The CDR3 is CASSSLQGVNSPLHF. The CDR3 DNA reads as TGTGCCAGCAGCTCACTACAGGGGGTTAATTCACCCCTCCACTTT.

The chain is built from TRBV5-8 and TRBJ2-2, with 10 bases fitting TRBD2. This CDR3 has 16 residues. V was clipped by 4 bases and J by 1 base; unmatched bases: 4. Germline CDR1 and CDR2: SGHTS and YDEGEE. The CDR3 region has the DNA TGTGCCAGCAGCAGACGACTAGCGGGGAACACCGGGGAGCTGTTTTTT. Protein product: CASSRRLAGNTGELFF. The full variable domain, in which reference TRBV5-8 and TRBJ2-2 provide the parts outside the CDR3, is EAGVTQSPTHLIKTRGQQATLRCSPISGHTSVYWYQQALGLGLQFLLWYDEGEERNRGNFPPRFSGRQFPNYSSELNVNALELEDSALYLCASSRRLAGNTGELFFGEGSRLTVL.

The genes are TRBV19 and TRBJ2-2; 7 bases are shared with TRBD2. After removal of 2 bases from V and 2 bases from J, the junction contained 14 bases not matched to a gene. The CDR3 covers 19 residues. Germline V gene lookup returns CDR1 LNHDA and CDR2 SQIVND (reference sequence). Here the CDR3 reads CASSILSRASGDNTGELFF. CDR3 DNA sequence: TGTGCCAGTAGTATACTGTCAAGGGCTAGCGGAGACAACACCGGGGAGCTGTTTTTT.

This chain uses TRBV25-1 with TRBJ2-3, with D perhaps matching TRBD1 (6 bases). The CDR3 contains 13 residues. Germline CDR1 is MGHDK and CDR2 is SYGVNS. With 6 bases removed from V and 6 bases from J, the gap between germline ends came to 13 bases. The DNA of the CDR3 is TGTGCCAGCAGCGCCAGGGGCGGGGATACGCAGTATTTT. Translating gives CASSARGGDTQYF.

This clone showed up just once. This sequence joins TRBV5-6 and TRBJ1-2, with D possibly TRBD1 on 6 matching bases. Germline loops: CDR1 SGHDT, CDR2 YYEEEE. The CDR3 loop spans 15 amino acids. Trimming took 0 bases from V and 6 from J, leaving 15 bases between them. In DNA, the CDR3 is TGTGCCAGCAGCTTGGTGGATGGGGGCACCCATGGCTACACCTTC. It codes for CASSLVDGGTHGYTF.

The chain is built from TRBV18 and TRBJ1-3; D not resolved. Germline CDR1 is KGHSH and CDR2 is LQKENI. Trimming stripped 2 bases from V and 0 bases from J, with 11 bases between. The CDR3 is made up of 16 amino acids. The CDR3 DNA reads as TGTGCCAGCTCACCAACGCGGGAAACCTCTGGAAACACCATATATTTT. It is translated as CASSPTRETSGNTIYF.

The chain recombines TRBV18 with TRBJ2-1, with TRBD2 matching 7 bases. This CDR3 region has 15 residues. The V and J ends lost 2 bases and 0 bases, in that order; junction bases with no gene match: 1. The germline CDR1 and CDR2 sequences are KGHSH and LQKENI. In DNA form, the CDR3 reads TGTGCCAGCTCACCAGGGGAGGGCTCCTACAATGAGCAGTTCTTC. Its translation: CASSPGEGSYNEQFF.

Only a few counts were recorded for this clone. The V call is TRBV7-2, the J call TRBJ1-5, with 9 positions matching TRBD1. The germline V gene encodes CDR1 SGHTA and CDR2 FQGNSA. V lost 2 bases to trimming and J lost 7 bases; unmatched junction nucleotides: 6. This CDR3 spans 15 amino acids. As DNA, the CDR3 is TGTGCCAGCAGCTTAAACAGGGGGCTCGGGCAGCCCCAGCATTTT. Translated, it gives CASSLNRGLGQPQHF.

The rearrangement links TRBV6-5 to TRBJ1-2; a weak D match, TRBD1 (5 bases). V gave up 6 bases and J gave up 2 bases, with 16 bases separating them. The CDR3 sequence is 15 residues long. Germline CDR1 MNHEY, CDR2 SVGAGI. The CDR3 sequence: CASSSDSTLNYGYTF. The CDR3 coding sequence is TGTGCCAGCAGCAGTGACAGCACTCTAAACTATGGCTACACCTTC.

The rearrangement links TRBV18 to TRBJ2-6; 13 nucleotides line up with TRBD2. CDR1 and CDR2 (germline): KGHSH, LQKENI. Germline trimming cut 3 bases from V and 1 base from J; bases unmatched to any gene: 0. The CDR3 totals 17 residues. CDR3 residues: CASSPGLAGSGANVLTF. CDR3 in DNA: TGTGCCAGCTCACCGGGACTAGCGGGATCTGGGGCCAACGTCCTGACTTTC.

The V gene is TRBV7-2, the J gene TRBJ1-6; no firm D call. CDR3 length equals 15 residues. The germline CDR1 and CDR2 sequences are SGHTA and FQGNSA. V lost 1 base, J lost 6 bases, and 10 bases lay in between. CDR3 DNA: TGTGCCAGCAGCTTAGATGCGACTATTAATTCACCCCTCCACTTT. Protein sequence: CASSLDATINSPLHF. Full variable domain (rest looked up from reference TRBV7-2 and TRBJ1-6): GAGVSQSPSNKVTEKGKDVELRCDPISGHTALYWYRQSLGQGLEFLIYFQGNSAPDKSGLPSDRFSAERTGGSVSTLTIQRTQQEDSAVYLCASSLDATINSPLHFGNGTRLTVT.

This clone was found a few times. The V gene is TRBV9, the J gene TRBJ2-1; the D gene is possibly TRBD2 (6 bases). The CDR3 sequence is 15 residues long. The germline V gene has CDR1 SGDLS and CDR2 YYNGEE. V was clipped by 4 bases and J by 3 bases, with 14 bases between them. Written as DNA, the CDR3 is TGTGCCAGCAGCCCCTCGGAGGGGTTCTACAATGAGCAGTTCTTC. Translating it yields CASSPSEGFYNEQFF.

The sample holds one count of this clone. The chain recombines TRBV6-5 with TRBJ1-2; 8 positions agree with TRBD1. With 10 bases clipped from V and 1 base from J, the junction kept 11 bases outside the gene matches. This CDR3 is built from 15 residues. Germline lookup yields CDR1 MNHEY and CDR2 SVGAGI. For the CDR3, the DNA is TGTGCCACCACTGCCAGGGGGCGTCTTAACTATGGCTACACCTTC. Its protein is CATTARGRLNYGYTF.

The chain couples TRBV21-1 to TRBJ2-7; the table's TRBD2 call for D was not verified on the DNA. TRBV21-1 is listed as a pseudogene. CDR3 length equals 16 residues. CDR3 in amino acids: CASSKDGVAGECEQYF. CDR3 in DNA: TGTGCCAGCAGCAAAGATGGAGTAGCGGGAGAATGCGAGCAGTACTTC.

In its sample, this clone was seen a few times. The CDR3 protein is CASSLAAGIYGYTF. The CDR3 DNA sequence: TGTGCCAGCAGCTTAGCCGCAGGGATCTATGGCTACACCTTC. The rearrangement joins TRBV7-2 to TRBJ1-2; possible D gene TRBD1, 5 bases. CDR1 SGHTA and CDR2 FQGNSA come from the germline V gene. The CDR3 spans 14 residues. Trimming left V 0 bases short and J 4 bases short, with 9 bases between.

V usage is TRBV30 and J usage is TRBJ1-6; no definite D call. The CDR3 has 18 amino acids. Per germline, CDR1 GTSNPN and CDR2 SVGIG (reference sequence). The V end was cut by 3 bases, the J end by 6 bases, with 24 bases between. The CDR3 spells CAWSPTFRIAQGNSPLHF. The CDR3, as DNA: TGTGCCTGGAGCCCCACCTTTCGGATAGCTCAAGGTAATTCACCCCTCCACTTT.

This clone was found many times. This chain joins TRBV6-2 or TRBV6-3 and TRBJ1-6; D is uncertain. Germline V CDR1 and CDR2: MNHEY, SVGEGT. This CDR3 has 12 residues. Trimming stripped 0 bases from V and 10 bases from J, with 4 bases between. The CDR3 region has the DNA TGTGCCAGCAGTTACTCGGAGTCACCCCTCCACTTT. It encodes CASSYSESPLHF.

The chain uses TRBV6-2 or TRBV6-3 and TRBJ2-2; 10 bases align to TRBD2. V shed 6 bases and J 3 bases; nucleotides not matched to a gene: 10. This CDR3 region has 17 residues. Per the germline V gene, CDR1 is MNHEY and CDR2 is SVGEGT. CDR3 region: CASSPPLAGVDTGELFF. The CDR3 region has the DNA TGTGCCAGCAGCCCCCCCCTAGCGGGAGTAGACACCGGGGAGCTGTTTTTT.

This clone has a single count. The chain has TRBV28 and TRBJ2-3; TRBD2 aligns across 8 bases. J was trimmed by 3 bases and V by 5 bases; bases with no gene match: 7. The CDR3 has 15 residues. The germline V gene has CDR1 MDHEN and CDR2 SYDVKM. CDR3 sequence: CASSPGASGTDTQYF. The CDR3 nucleotides are TGTGCCAGCAGTCCGGGAGCTAGCGGGACAGATACGCAGTATTTT.